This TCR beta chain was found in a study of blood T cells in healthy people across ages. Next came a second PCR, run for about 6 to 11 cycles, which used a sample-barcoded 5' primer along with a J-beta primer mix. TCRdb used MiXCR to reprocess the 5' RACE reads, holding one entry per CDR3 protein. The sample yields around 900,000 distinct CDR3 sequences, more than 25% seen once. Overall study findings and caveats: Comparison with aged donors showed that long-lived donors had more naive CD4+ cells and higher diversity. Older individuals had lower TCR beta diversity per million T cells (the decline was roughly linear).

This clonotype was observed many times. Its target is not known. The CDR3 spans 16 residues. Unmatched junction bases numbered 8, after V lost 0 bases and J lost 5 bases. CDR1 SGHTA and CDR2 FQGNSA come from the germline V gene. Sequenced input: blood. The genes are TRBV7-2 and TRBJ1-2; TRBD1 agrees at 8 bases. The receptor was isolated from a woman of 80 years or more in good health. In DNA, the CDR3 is TGTGCCAGCAGCTTAGCTGGGCAGGGGGCTGGTTATGGCTACACCTTC. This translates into CASSLAGQGAGYGYTF.